This T cell receptor (beta chain) comes out of a study of blood T cell repertoires in COVID-19 (dated by TCRdb to 2019 to 2021). General notes on the study: Samples covering the acute and convalescent phases of COVID-19 were provided by collaborators in the United States, Italy and Spain. The dataset comprised deeply sampled blood TCRbeta repertoires from subjects exposed to, actively infected with, or recovered from COVID-19. Where available, HLA class I and class II types were obtained from metadata supplied by the sample provider rather than from assay-based typing. The repertoires were released in a freely available public database meant as a resource for research on the immune response to SARS-CoV-2. The prospective study material was composed of cDNA or gDNA derived from T cells, B-cell-depleted T cells, or PBMCs. A de-identified subject ID, COVID-19 status, age in years and sex were almost always included in the sample metadata. Samples came from the ongoing ImmuneRACE study (first 160 participants) plus 1,254 subjects from 6 global collaborators. Overall study outcomes, separate from this receptor: How much clinical and demographic metadata was included differed by source and by participant, and the metadata was provided uncurated.

Each collaborating institution followed its own protocols to collect whole blood in K2EDTA tubes. For TCRbeta analysis, collaborator samples were shipped as frozen whole blood, as isolated PBMCs, or as DNA extracted from either sample type. TCRbeta CDR3 regions were amplified from genomic DNA by means of the immunoSEQ Assay, a bias-controlled multiplex PCR. The study's processing was this. Nucleated cell counts per sample were estimated from amplification of reference gene primers within the assay. To quantify the absolute abundance of each unique TCRbeta CDR3 rearrangement, sequence reads were collapsed and filtered. For each sample, productive Simpson clonality was calculated as the square root of Simpson's diversity index across productive rearrangements. This immuneACCESS table, as held by TCRdb, lists in-frame sequences with V and J called but not all clones. Of the missing ones, under half trace to an unresolved V gene in checked studies; the others have no known cause. Clone size and the V and J calls come from that table; the DNA yielded D and trimming. This sample is represented by over 60,000 clones; 80% to 95% of them were singletons. The ten largest clones take up 5% to 6% of the sample.

Looking up the germline V gene (reference sequence) yields CDR1 SEHNR and CDR2 FQNEAQ. Spanning cysteine to phenylalanine, the CDR3 consists of 15 amino acids. Kept here is only the CDR3 DNA, which spans 45 bases and is read in frame from base 1. Relative to germline, V is missing 5 bases and J is missing 1 base, with 6 bases of the junction outside any gene match. Points on this clone: The clone's antigen remains unknown. No much larger clonotype is one base removed from it; base qualities were not supplied.

Input material: peripheral blood. The rearrangement combines TRBV7-9 with TRBJ2-7, and 9 junction bases match TRBD2. This clonotype was obtained from a human donor in a cohort sampled during active COVID-19. CDR3 protein: CASSPRGLASYEQYF. The DNA reads as follows: TGTGCCAGCAGCCCCCGCGGACTAGCGTCCTACGAGCAGTACTTC.